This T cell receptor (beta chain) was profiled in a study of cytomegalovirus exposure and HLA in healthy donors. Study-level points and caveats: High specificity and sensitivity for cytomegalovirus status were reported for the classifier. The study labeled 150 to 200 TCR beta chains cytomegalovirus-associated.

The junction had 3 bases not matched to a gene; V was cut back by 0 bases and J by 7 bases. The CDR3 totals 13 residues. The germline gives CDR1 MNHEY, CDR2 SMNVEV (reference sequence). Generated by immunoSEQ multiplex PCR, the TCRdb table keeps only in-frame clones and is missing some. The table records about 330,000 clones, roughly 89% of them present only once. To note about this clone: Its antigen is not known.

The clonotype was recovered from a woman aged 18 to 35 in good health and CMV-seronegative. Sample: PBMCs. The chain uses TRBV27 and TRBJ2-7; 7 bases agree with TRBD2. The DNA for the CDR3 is TGTGCCAGCAGTTTATCTTGGGGGGGGGAGCAGTACTTC. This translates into CASSLSWGGEQYF.